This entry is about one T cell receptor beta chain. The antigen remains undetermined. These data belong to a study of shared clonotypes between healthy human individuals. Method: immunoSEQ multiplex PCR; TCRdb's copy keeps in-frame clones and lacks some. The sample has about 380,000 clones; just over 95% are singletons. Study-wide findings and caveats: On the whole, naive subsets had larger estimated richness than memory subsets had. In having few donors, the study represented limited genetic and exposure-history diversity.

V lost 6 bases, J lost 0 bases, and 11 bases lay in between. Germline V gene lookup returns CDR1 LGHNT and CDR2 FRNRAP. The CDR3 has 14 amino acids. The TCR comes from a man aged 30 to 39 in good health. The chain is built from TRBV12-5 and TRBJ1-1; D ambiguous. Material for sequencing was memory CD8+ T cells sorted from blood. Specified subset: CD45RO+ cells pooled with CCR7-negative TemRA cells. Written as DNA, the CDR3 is TGTGCTAGTGGGCCCACGGGTATGAACACTGAAGCTTTCTTT. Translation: CASGPTGMNTEAFF.